What follows is one T cell receptor (beta chain) and its context. The record originates from a study of blood T cell repertoires in COVID-19. Study-level background: Acute and convalescent COVID-19 specimens originated in the United States, Italy and Spain. Sources were T cells, B-cell-depleted T cells, or PBMCs; the material itself was cDNA or gDNA.

This CDR3 is 15 amino acids long. Germline V CDR1 and CDR2: SGHDT, YYEEEE. Trimming removed 6 bases from V and 6 bases from J; junction bases left unmatched: 11. Per the study methods: Amplification of reference gene primers provided the estimated nucleated cell counts. TCRdb's table, derived via immunoSEQ multiplex PCR, lists solely in-frame clones and lacks some. D and trimming were read from the DNA, whereas the V and J calls and clone size are those reported in that table. This sample yields roughly 76,000 clones, of which around 89% are seen a single time; 11% to 15% belongs to the top ten. Material for sequencing was peripheral blood. V gene TRBV5-6 combines with J gene TRBJ1-4; the match to TRBD1 covers 7 bases. The sequence was collected from a man in his 70s with active or convalescent COVID-19. DNA of the CDR3: TGTGCCAGCAAGAGACAGGGAAATCTGGATGAAAAACTGTTTTTT. This gives the protein CASKRQGNLDEKLFF.